The clone carrying this TCR beta chain was found a few times. Trimming cost V 7 bases and J 0 bases, with 14 bases left between them. This CDR3 region has 15 residues. Germline CDR1 reads LGHDT; CDR2 reads YNNKEL (reference sequence). The data belong to a study of blood T cell repertoires in COVID-19. Participant reports of clinical history set cohort assignment. Generated by immunoSEQ multiplex PCR, the TCRdb table keeps only in-frame clones and is missing some. The table includes some 300,000 clones, approximately 89% detected once. The specimen was PBMCs or T cells enriched from blood (not recorded which). The chain couples TRBV3-1 (or the pseudogene TRBV3-2) to TRBJ2-3, with TRBD1 as a possible D gene (7 bases). The TCR sequence derives from a woman in her fifties or sixties who had been exposed to COVID-19. Written as DNA, the CDR3 is TGTGCCAGCAAAACGACAGGGACTAGCACAGATACGCAGTATTTT. Protein product: CASKTTGTSTDTQYF.